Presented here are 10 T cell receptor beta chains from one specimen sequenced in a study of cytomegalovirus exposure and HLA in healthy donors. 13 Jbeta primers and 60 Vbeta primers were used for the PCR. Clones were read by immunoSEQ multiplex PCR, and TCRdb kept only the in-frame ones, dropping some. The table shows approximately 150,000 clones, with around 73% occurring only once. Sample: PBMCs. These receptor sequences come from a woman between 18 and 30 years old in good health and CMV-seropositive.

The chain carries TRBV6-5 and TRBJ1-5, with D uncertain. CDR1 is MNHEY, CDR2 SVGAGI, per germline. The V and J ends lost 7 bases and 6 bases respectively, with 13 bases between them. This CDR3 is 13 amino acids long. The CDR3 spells CASIGSGSQPQHF. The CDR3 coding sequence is TGTGCCAGCATCGGCAGCGGTAGTCAGCCCCAGCATTTT.

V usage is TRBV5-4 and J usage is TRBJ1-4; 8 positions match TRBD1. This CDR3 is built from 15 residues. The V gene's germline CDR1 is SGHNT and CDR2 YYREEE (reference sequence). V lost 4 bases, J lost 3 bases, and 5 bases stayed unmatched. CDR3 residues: CASSPGQGSNEKLFF. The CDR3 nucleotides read TGTGCCAGCAGCCCCGGACAGGGCTCTAATGAAAAACTGTTTTTT. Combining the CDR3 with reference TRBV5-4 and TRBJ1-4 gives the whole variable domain ETGVTQSPTHLIKTRGQQVTLRCSSQSGHNTVSWYQQALGQGPQFIFQYYREEENGRGNFPPRFSGLQFPNYSSELNVNALELDDSALYLCASSPGQGSNEKLFFGSGTQLSVL.

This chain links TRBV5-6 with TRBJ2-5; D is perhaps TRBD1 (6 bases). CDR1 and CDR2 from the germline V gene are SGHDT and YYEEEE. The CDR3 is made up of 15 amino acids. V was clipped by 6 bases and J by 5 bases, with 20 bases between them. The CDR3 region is CASTLGSVRGETQYF. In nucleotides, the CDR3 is TGTGCCAGCACCCTCGGTTCGGTAAGGGGGGAGACCCAGTACTTC.

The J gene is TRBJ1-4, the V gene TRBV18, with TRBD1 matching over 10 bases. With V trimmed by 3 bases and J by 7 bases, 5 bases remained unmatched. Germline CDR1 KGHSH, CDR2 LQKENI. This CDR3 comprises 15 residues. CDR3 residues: CASSPDRGWFEKLFF. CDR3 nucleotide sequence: TGTGCCAGCTCACCGGACAGGGGGTGGTTTGAAAAACTGTTTTTT.

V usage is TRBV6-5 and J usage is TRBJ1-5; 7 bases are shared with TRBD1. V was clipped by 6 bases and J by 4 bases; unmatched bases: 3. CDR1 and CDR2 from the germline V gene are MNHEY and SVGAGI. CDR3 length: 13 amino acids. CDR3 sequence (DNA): TGTGCCAGCAGCGGGACAGAGAATCAGCCCCAGCATTTT. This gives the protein CASSGTENQPQHF.

CDR3 DNA sequence: TGTGCCAGCAGCGTAGGAGCGGGGCAAAGCACAGATACGCAGTATTTT. This codes for CASSVGAGQSTDTQYF. The chain has TRBV9 and TRBJ2-3, with TRBD2 matching over 7 bases. Germline loops: CDR1 SGDLS, CDR2 YYNGEE. Trimming at V came to 0 bases and at J to 0 bases, leaving 4 bases not matched to a gene. The CDR3 totals 16 residues.

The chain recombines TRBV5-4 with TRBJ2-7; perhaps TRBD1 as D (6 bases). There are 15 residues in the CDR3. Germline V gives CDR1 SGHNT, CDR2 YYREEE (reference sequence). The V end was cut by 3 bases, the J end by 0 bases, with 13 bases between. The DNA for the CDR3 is TGTGCCAGCAGCTCGTCACAGGGAAGCTCCTACGAGCAGTACTTC. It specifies CASSSSQGSSYEQYF.

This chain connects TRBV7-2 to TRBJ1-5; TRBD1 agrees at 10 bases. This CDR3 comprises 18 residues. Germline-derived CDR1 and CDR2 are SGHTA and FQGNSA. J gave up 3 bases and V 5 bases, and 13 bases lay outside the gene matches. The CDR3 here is CASSPRQGAPENNQPQHF. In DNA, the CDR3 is TGTGCCAGCAGCCCCCGACAGGGGGCCCCGGAAAACAATCAGCCCCAGCATTTT. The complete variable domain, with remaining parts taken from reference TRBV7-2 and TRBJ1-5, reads GAGVSQSPSNKVTEKGKDVELRCDPISGHTALYWYRQSLGQGLEFLIYFQGNSAPDKSGLPSDRFSAERTGGSVSTLTIQRTQQEDSAVYLCASSPRQGAPENNQPQHFGDGTRLSIL.

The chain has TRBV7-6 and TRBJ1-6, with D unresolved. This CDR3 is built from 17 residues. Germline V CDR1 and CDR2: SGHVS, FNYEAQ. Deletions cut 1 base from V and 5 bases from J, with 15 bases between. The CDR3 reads CASSLVVHCINNSPLHF. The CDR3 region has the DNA TGTGCCAGCAGCTTAGTAGTCCATTGTATCAATAATTCACCCCTCCACTTT.

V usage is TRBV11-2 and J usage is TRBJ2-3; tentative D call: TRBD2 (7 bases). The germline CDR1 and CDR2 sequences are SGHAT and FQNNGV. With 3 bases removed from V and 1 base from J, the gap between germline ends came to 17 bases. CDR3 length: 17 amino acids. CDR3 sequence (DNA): TGTGCCAGCAGCTTTCATGGAGAGGGGGGGGGCACAGATACGCAGTATTTT. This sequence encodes CASSFHGEGGGTDTQYF.